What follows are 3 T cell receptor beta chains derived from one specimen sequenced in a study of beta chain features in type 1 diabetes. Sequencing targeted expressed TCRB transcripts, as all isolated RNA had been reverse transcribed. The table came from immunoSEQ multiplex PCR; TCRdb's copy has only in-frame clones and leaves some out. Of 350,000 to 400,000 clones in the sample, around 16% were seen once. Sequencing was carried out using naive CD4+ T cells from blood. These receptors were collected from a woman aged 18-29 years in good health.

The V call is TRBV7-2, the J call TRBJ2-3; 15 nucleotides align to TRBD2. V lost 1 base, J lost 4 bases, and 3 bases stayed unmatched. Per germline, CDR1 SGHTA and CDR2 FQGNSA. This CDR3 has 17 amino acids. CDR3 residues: CASSLGTSGRAADTQYF. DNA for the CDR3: TGTGCCAGCAGCTTAGGGACTAGCGGGAGGGCCGCAGATACGCAGTATTTT. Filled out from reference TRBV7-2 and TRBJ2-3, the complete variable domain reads GAGVSQSPSNKVTEKGKDVELRCDPISGHTALYWYRQSLGQGLEFLIYFQGNSAPDKSGLPSDRFSAERTGGSVSTLTIQRTQQEDSAVYLCASSLGTSGRAADTQYFGPGTRLTVL.

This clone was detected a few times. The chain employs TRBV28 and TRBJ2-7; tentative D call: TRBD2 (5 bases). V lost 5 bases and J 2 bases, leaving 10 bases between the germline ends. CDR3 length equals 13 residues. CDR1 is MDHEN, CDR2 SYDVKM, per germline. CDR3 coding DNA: TGTGCCAGCAGTGTGGAACTAGCCTACGAGCAGTACTTC. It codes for CASSVELAYEQYF.

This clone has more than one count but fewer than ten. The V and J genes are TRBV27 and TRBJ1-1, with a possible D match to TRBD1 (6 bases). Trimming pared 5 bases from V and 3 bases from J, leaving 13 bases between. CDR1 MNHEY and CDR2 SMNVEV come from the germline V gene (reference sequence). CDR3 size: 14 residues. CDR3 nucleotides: TGTGCCAGCAGTAGGACAGCGAAGTACACTGAAGCTTTCTTT. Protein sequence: CASSRTAKYTEAFF.